The 21 T cell receptor beta chains in this list originate from one sample, sequenced in a study of tumor and adjacent non-tumor tissue in lung cancer. This sample's RNA came from whole unsorted tissue. The library came from three nested PCR rounds adapted from ARM-PCR protocols. TCRdb independently ran MiXCR on the multiplex PCR reads; one entry per CDR3 protein. The data show tens of thousands of distinct CDR3 sequences, just under 75% seen once. The sequencing sample was made of lung tumor tissue. The receptors originated from a woman in her forties with non-small cell lung cancer.

Points on this clonotype: An end of the junction does not agree with germline; a read error may underlie this. This chain uses TRBV29-1 with TRBJ1-5; 7 bases match TRBD1. Germline V gene lookup returns CDR1 SQVTM and CDR2 ANQGSEA. The CDR3 totals 13 residues. The CDR3 sequence: CTPRWDRDQSQYF. Here the CDR3 DNA reads TGCACCCCCAGATGGGACAGAGATCAGTCCCAATATTTT.

Notes on this clonotype: Given a much more abundant clone one base away, this may be a read error. This is likely a read error, given that the CDR3 carries no conserved phenylalanine or tryptophan at its end. This sequence joins TRBV30 and TRBJ2-6; D is possibly TRBD1 or TRBD2 (5 bases each). CDR3 length: 13 amino acids. V was shortened by 5 bases and J by 0 bases, with 5 bases between the two germline ends. The germline CDR1 and CDR2 sequences are GTSNPN and SVGIG (reference sequence). The CDR3 loop reads CAWGTSGANVLTY. The DNA of the CDR3 is TGTGCCTGGGGGACCTCTGGGGCCAACGTCCTGACTTAC.

A remark on this clonotype: The junction departs from the called germline gene at one end, perhaps through a read error. This chain joins TRBV7-8 and TRBJ1-5; 10 bases line up with TRBD1. The CDR3 is made up of 16 amino acids. Germline V gene lookup returns CDR1 SGHVS and CDR2 FQNEAQ. Here the CDR3 DNA reads TGTGTCAGCCGCCGACAGGGGGCTTATAGGAATCAGCCCCAGCATTTT. This encodes CVSRRQGAYRNQPQHF.

This chain uses TRBV14 with TRBJ2-2; no firm D call. The CDR3 totals 16 residues. Between the trimmed V and J ends, which lost 4 bases and 6 bases, there was a span of 18 bases. Germline CDR1 and CDR2: SGHDN and FVKESK. The CDR3 nucleotides read TGTGCCAGCAGCCGCACGGTCAGTGAATTGCCCGGGGAGCTGTTTTTT. This sequence encodes CASSRTVSELPGELFF.

Concerning this clonotype itself: This may be a read error, as it is one base from a much larger clone. The J gene is TRBJ1-6, the V gene TRBV20-1; D remains ambiguous. This CDR3 is built from 14 residues. Germline loops: CDR1 DFQATT, CDR2 SNEGSKA (reference sequence). The CDR3 DNA is TGCAGCCCCCGGAGGAGCTCCTATAATTCACCCCTCCACTTT. Translating it yields CSPRRSSYNSPLHF.

V and J are TRBV11-2 and TRBJ2-7; tentatively, D is TRBD1 or TRBD2 (6 bases each). V was clipped by 8 bases and J by 7 bases, with 21 bases between them. This CDR3 contains 14 residues. In germline, CDR1 is SGHAT, CDR2 FQNNGV. The CDR3 is CASDVRGLRYEQYF. The CDR3 DNA reads TGTGCCAGCGATGTACGGGGGCTACGGTATGAGCAGTACTTC.

About this clonotype: This CDR3 fails to terminate in the conserved phenylalanine or tryptophan, so it likely reflects a read error. The CDR3 coding sequence is TGTGCCAGTACCCCACAGCCTAATTCACCCCTCCACTAT. It encodes CASTPQPNSPLHY. V gene TRBV28 combines with J gene TRBJ1-6; D is unresolved. The CDR3 is 13 amino acids. Germline V lookup: CDR1 MDHEN, CDR2 SYDVKM. Trimming removed 9 bases at V and 6 bases at J, with 12 bases between.

For this clonotype: The conserved closing phenylalanine or tryptophan is absent in this CDR3, likely reflecting a read error. The chain employs TRBV10-3 and TRBJ2-3; either TRBD1 or TRBD2 may fit D (5 bases each). Germline assignment: CDR1 ENHRY and CDR2 SYGVKD. The CDR3 is made up of 14 amino acids. V was pared by 4 bases and J by 5 bases, with 13 bases between. The CDR3 loop is CAISARGAGDTQYL. The CDR3 DNA is TGTGCCATCAGTGCTCGGGGCGCCGGAGATACGCAGTATTTG.

About this clonotype itself: This sequence may be a read error, since a much larger clone differs from it by one base. The gene calls are TRBV12-3 or TRBV12-4 and TRBJ1-2; D ambiguous. The CDR3 is 15 residues long. The CDR3 is CASSLRAVGRYGHTF. The CDR3 nucleotides are TGTGCCAGCAGTTTGAGGGCAGTAGGGCGGTATGGCCACACCTTC.

As to this clonotype: Sequence at one end of the junction differs from germline and may be a read error. The chain carries TRBV4-1 and TRBJ2-3; D remains ambiguous. The germline CDR1 and CDR2 sequences are MGHRA and YSYEKL. This CDR3 is built from 15 residues. This CDR3 is CASSPVQSSIDTQYF. DNA of the CDR3: TGCGCCAGCAGCCCCGTCCAGTCAAGCATAGATACGCAGTATTTT.

Of note for this clonotype: A junction end diverges from the germline sequence, so it may reflect a read error. The chain uses TRBV11-2 and TRBJ1-5, with D hard to call. The germline CDR1 and CDR2 sequences are SGHAT and FQNNGV. This CDR3 is built from 13 residues. This chain's CDR3 is CVSSLLEDQPQQF. DNA for the CDR3: TGTGTCAGCAGCTTACTGGAGGATCAGCCCCAGCAGTTT.

In regard to this clonotype: A junction boundary mismatches the germline segment, possibly from a read error. The V and J genes are TRBV5-1 and TRBJ1-6; D is perhaps TRBD1 (5 bases). CDR1 SGHRS and CDR2 YFSETQ come from the germline V gene. The CDR3 extends over 14 amino acids. The DNA of the CDR3 is TGCGCCAGCAGCTTGGGGACAATTGGATCACCCCTCCAGTTT. It is translated as CASSLGTIGSPLQF.

V is TRBV28 and J is TRBJ2-2; TRBD1 matches at 7 bases. This CDR3 has 15 residues. The V and J ends lost 7 bases and 8 bases, in that order; junction bases with no gene match: 13. The V gene's germline CDR1 is MDHEN and CDR2 SYDVKM. CDR3 protein: CASMGAGGCTGELFF. The CDR3 coding sequence is TGTGCCAGCATGGGGGCAGGGGGATGCACTGGGGAGCTGTTTTTT.

As to this clonotype: The junction and the germline gene differ at one end; a read error may be behind it. V is TRBV6-6 and J is TRBJ1-2; 11 positions match TRBD1. CDR1 is MNHNY and CDR2 is SVGAGI in the germline V gene (reference sequence). The CDR3 contains 15 residues. Written as DNA, the CDR3 is TGTGCCAGCAGTTACATTGGGACAGGGGGATATGACTACACCTTC. Protein product: CASSYIGTGGYDYTF.

In the case of this clonotype: Germline is not matched at one junction end, which may reflect a read error. This chain joins TRBV6-5 and TRBJ2-2; perhaps D is TRBD1 or TRBD2 (5 bases each). This CDR3 comprises 16 residues. CDR1 is MNHEY, CDR2 SVGAGI, per germline. The CDR3 region is CASSYSWGRATRELFF. In nucleotides, the CDR3 is TGTGCCAGCAGTTACTCTTGGGGCAGGGCCACCAGGGAGCTATTTTTT.

In this sample, this clonotype is medium-sized. The chain is built from TRBV6-5 and TRBJ2-2; 9 positions match TRBD1. The CDR3 totals 15 residues. Germline loops: CDR1 MNHEY, CDR2 SVGAGI. After removal of 5 bases from V and 8 bases from J, the junction contained 9 bases not matched to a gene. CDR3 residues: CASSLTTGGSGELFF. In nucleotides, the CDR3 is TGTGCCAGCAGTCTAACGACAGGGGGGTCGGGGGAGCTGTTTTTT.

Of note for this clonotype: The CDR3 carries no conserved terminal phenylalanine or tryptophan, so it likely arises from a read error. This chain uses TRBV5-6 with TRBJ1-1; tentatively, D is TRBD1 (6 bases). Germline assignment: CDR1 SGHDT and CDR2 YYEEEE. The CDR3 is made up of 17 amino acids. CDR3 in DNA: TGTGCCAGCAGCTTGATAGTGGCAGGAGGAAGGGACACTGTAGCTTTCTCT. It translates to CASSLIVAGGRDTVAFS.

About this clonotype: At one end the junction does not follow the germline gene, possibly because of a read error. The chain combines TRBV5-1 with TRBJ2-5, with D tentatively TRBD1 (6 bases). The CDR3 is made up of 17 amino acids. The germline V gene has CDR1 SGHRS and CDR2 YFSETQ. CDR3 residues: CASSQYPGHTLQEIQYF. The DNA for the CDR3 is TGCGCCAGCAGTCAATATCCGGGACATACACTTCAAGAGATCCAGTACTTC.

This clonotype came up many times. The J gene is TRBJ2-1, the V gene TRBV13; the D is unclear. CDR3 length: 14 amino acids. Germline lookup yields CDR1 PRHDT and CDR2 FYEKMQ (reference sequence). V lost 6 bases, J lost 6 bases, and 15 bases lay in between. The CDR3 DNA sequence: TGTGCCAGCAGTATTGGGTTAGACCGCAATGAGCAGTTCTTC. Translating it yields CASSIGLDRNEQFF.

As to this clonotype: At one of its ends the junction is not consistent with the germline gene, which may arise from a read error. The genes are TRBV6-5 and TRBJ2-7; TRBD1 or TRBD2 may be the D gene (5 bases each). Germline assignment: CDR1 MNHEY and CDR2 SVGAGI. CDR3 length: 17 residues. The CDR3 nucleotides read TGTGCCAGCAGGCCTAGGGGACGGGGCCGAACGTCCTACGTGCAGTACTTC. Translated, it gives CASRPRGRGRTSYVQYF.

As regards this clonotype: A much larger clonotype is one base distant, so this may be a read error. V and J are TRBV6-5 and TRBJ1-5, with D perhaps assigned TRBD1 or TRBD2 (5 bases each). The better agreement between TRBJ2-3 and the DNA end casts doubt on the J call. Germline assignment: CDR1 MNHEY and CDR2 SVGAGI. The CDR3 is 14 amino acids. CDR3 DNA sequence: TGTGCCAGCAGCCCCCGGGACGCTCTACAGCCCCAGTATTTT. This gives the protein CASSPRDALQPQYF.